The clone carrying this T cell receptor (beta chain) showed up many times. Its antigen is as yet unknown. Every sequencing run returned over 190 million TCR-beta sequences, which were derived from 15-18 subjects. TCRdb independently ran MiXCR on the 5' RACE reads; one entry per CDR3 protein. Among about 55,000 distinct CDR3 sequences listed, 3% to 4% were seen once. The data stem from a study of neurological immune-mediated disorders. Study-level points and caveats: Sharing of CDR3 amino acid sequences among expanded clones across subjects was absent, suggesting private repertoires in all groups.

This CDR3 is built from 13 residues. Trimming took 7 bases from V and 4 from J, leaving 13 bases between them. The germline CDR1 and CDR2 sequences are SGHVS and FQNEAQ. The sample consisted of PBMCs. This sequence originates from a man in his fifties or sixties with multiple sclerosis. This chain uses TRBV7-8 with TRBJ2-5; D is uncertain. CDR3 in amino acids: CASIPLARETQYF. The CDR3 region has the DNA TGTGCCAGCATCCCCTTGGCGAGAGAGACCCAGTACTTC.